This T cell receptor beta chain was recorded in a study of radiotherapy plus CTLA-4 blockade in lung cancer. To note about this clone: Antigen: not known.

Assay: immunoSEQ multiplex PCR; the TCRdb copy retains only in-frame clones and omits some. The sample yields around 70,000 clones, more than 70% seen once. This CDR3 comprises 15 residues. V was pared by 3 bases and J by 1 base, with 12 bases between. Germline CDR1 and CDR2: SEHNR and FQNEAQ (reference sequence). Ipilimumab-mediated CTLA-4 blockade plus focal radiation was given to patients having chemo-refractory metastatic non-small-cell lung cancer. Broader study findings: Early clonal dynamics of blood T cells, together with interferon-beta, were reported as the best response predictor.

The rearrangement uses TRBV7-9 and TRBJ1-1, with D possibly TRBD1 on 6 matching bases. This TCR came from a human donor with non-small cell lung cancer whose response to radiotherapy plus ipilimumab could not be evaluated. Some clones in this sample may be carry-over from other donors' samples. The sample was peripheral blood, taken from a patient treated with radiotherapy plus ipilimumab. CDR3 nucleotides: TGTGCCAGCAGCTTCCTAGGACAGTCGAACACTGAAGCTTTCTTT. This translates into CASSFLGQSNTEAFF.